This is a list of T cell receptor beta chains from one sample in a study of Ad26.COV2.S vaccination and SARS-CoV-2 variants. Libraries were prepared by immunoSEQ multiplex PCR; TCRdb keeps only in-frame clonotypes and omits some of them. The sample consists of about 400,000 clones, 89% of them appearing once. Sequenced here: peripheral blood, sampled in a trial of Ad26.COV2.S vaccine versus placebo. Receptor source: a person between 18 and 59 years old who received the Ad26.COV2.S COVID-19 vaccine or a placebo. CDR3s include the opening cysteine and the closing phenylalanine or tryptophan. The D gene is left open where the match is weak. Only part of the rows carry a size: once, few, many, or a class if the clone is expanded.

-	-	TRBV19	TRBJ1-1	TGTGCCAGTAGTCGGCAGCGGGACACTGAAGCTTTCTTT	CASSRQRDTEAFF
-	-	TRBV6-5	TRBJ2-7	TGTGCCAGCAGTCCTTTTTTGGGTGGAGCATACGAGCAGTACTTC	CASSPFLGGAYEQYF
TRBD1	-	TRBV27	TRBJ1-3	TGTGCCAGCAGCAGACAGGGCTCTGGAAACACCATATATTTT	CASSRQGSGNTIYF
-	-	TRBV12-3/TRBV12-4	TRBJ1-6	TGTGCCAGCAGTTTAGGTGGGGATTCACCCCTCCACTTT	CASSLGGDSPLHF
-	-	TRBV3-1/TRBV3-2	TRBJ2-5	TGTGCCAGCAGCCTTAATACGCTAGGAATCGGGACCCAGTACTTC	CASSLNTLGIGTQYF
TRBD1	-	TRBV19	TRBJ1-5	TGTGCCAGTAGTATTTTCGGGCAGGGGGCCTATCAGCCCCAGCATTTT	CASSIFGQGAYQPQHF
TRBD1	once	TRBV11-2	TRBJ1-1	TGTGCCAGCCGGACAGGCACCCCTGAAGCTTTCTTT	CASRTGTPEAFF
TRBD2	-	TRBV7-9	TRBJ2-2	TGTGCCAGCAGCACGAGACTAGCGGGTAACACCGGGGAGCTGTTTTTT	CASSTRLAGNTGELFF
TRBD2	once	TRBV7-6	TRBJ2-2	TGTGCCAGACTCACCGGGAGGCCAAACACCGGGGAGCTGTTTTTT	CARLTGRPNTGELFF
TRBD1	-	TRBV19	TRBJ2-3	TGTGCCAGTAGCCCGACAGGGGTTACAGATACGCAGTATTTT	CASSPTGVTDTQYF
TRBD1	-	TRBV5-1	TRBJ1-6	TGCGCCAGCAGCCCGACCGGGACAGATAATTCACCCCTCCACTTT	CASSPTGTDNSPLHF
TRBD1	-	TRBV5-1	TRBJ1-2	TGCGCCAGCAGCCCCCAGAGGGGGCAAGGCTACACCTTC	CASSPQRGQGYTF
-	-	TRBV28	TRBJ1-4	TGTGCCAGCAGTTTTTACGGTTCTAATGAAAAACTGTTTTTT	CASSFYGSNEKLFF
TRBD1	-	TRBV18	TRBJ1-6	TGTGCCAGCTCGGAGGGACAGGGTCAATCACCCCTCCACTTT	CASSEGQGQSPLHF